These 7 T cell receptor beta chains came from one sample sequenced in a study of radiotherapy plus CTLA-4 blockade in lung cancer. Sequencing used immunoSEQ multiplex PCR; TCRdb keeps in-frame clones, though not all of them. The sample comprises tens of thousands of clones, 77% of which are singletons, and roughly 2.4% rests with the top ten. Sequences were derived from peripheral blood, sampled from a patient treated with radiotherapy plus ipilimumab. The receptors derive from a human donor with non-small cell lung cancer whose response to radiotherapy plus ipilimumab could not be evaluated.

This clone turned up a few times. The chain carries TRBV19 and TRBJ2-4; 7 bases match TRBD2. V was clipped by 5 bases and J by 7 bases; unmatched bases: 14. The CDR3 length is 16 residues. The germline V gene encodes CDR1 LNHDA and CDR2 SQIVND (reference sequence). The CDR3 DNA reads TGTGCCAGTAGTCCCACTCCTACGGGAGGTAGGAACATTCAGTACTTC. It specifies CASSPTPTGGRNIQYF. The entire variable domain, with the rest obtained from reference TRBV19 and TRBJ2-4, is as follows: DGGITQSPKYLFRKEGQNVTLSCEQNLNHDAMYWYRQDPGQGLRLIYYSQIVNDFQKGDIAEGYSVSREKKESFPLTVTSAQKNPTAFYLCASSPTPTGGRNIQYFGAGTRLSVL.

The chain has TRBV6-1 and TRBJ1-2, with 9 nucleotides matching TRBD1. Per germline, CDR1 MNHNS and CDR2 SASEGT. V gave up 0 bases and J gave up 8 bases; unmatched junction bases: 4. The CDR3 spans 14 residues. The CDR3 sequence: CASSEAGQGGGYTF. CDR3 bases: TGTGCCAGCAGTGAAGCGGGACAGGGAGGAGGCTACACCTTC.

The rearrangement links TRBV4-3 to TRBJ2-7; possible D gene TRBD2, 6 bases. V dropped 0 bases and J dropped 4 bases, with 13 bases sitting between them. The CDR3 totals 15 residues. Germline CDR1 reads LGHNA; CDR2 reads YSLEER. The CDR3 region is CASSQDSGRLYEQYF. The CDR3 DNA reads TGCGCCAGCAGCCAAGATTCTGGGAGGTTGTACGAGCAGTACTTC.

The rearrangement links TRBV19 to TRBJ2-3; 7 positions match TRBD1. Germline V gene lookup returns CDR1 LNHDA and CDR2 SQIVND (reference sequence). The CDR3 spans 12 residues. Unmatched junction bases numbered 3, after V lost 8 bases and J lost 4 bases. CDR3 protein: CASGTAADTQYF. The CDR3, as DNA: TGTGCCAGTGGGACAGCAGCAGATACGCAGTATTTT.

CDR3 bases: TGCGCCAGCAGCTTGGTCGGCGGGAGCTCCTACAATGAGCAGTTCTTC. Translating gives CASSLVGGSSYNEQFF. The chain recombines TRBV5-1 with TRBJ2-1; 7 bases agree with TRBD2. V gave up 0 bases and J gave up 0 bases; unmatched junction bases: 3. The CDR3 consists of 16 residues. Germline V gives CDR1 SGHRS, CDR2 YFSETQ.

The genes are TRBV9 and TRBJ2-5; a possible D gene is TRBD1 (5 bases). The CDR3 is made up of 14 amino acids. Trimming pared 4 bases from V and 5 bases from J, leaving 15 bases between. From germline, CDR1 is SGDLS and CDR2 YYNGEE. The CDR3 region is CASSRGPKEETQYF. CDR3 sequence (DNA): TGTGCCAGCAGCAGGGGCCCTAAGGAGGAGACCCAGTACTTC.

The gene calls are TRBV7-3 and TRBJ1-3; D is unclear. The V end lost 5 bases, the J end lost 2 bases, and 7 bases lay between the germline ends. The CDR3 length is 13 residues. Germline assignment: CDR1 SGHTA and CDR2 FQGTGA. The CDR3 DNA reads as TGTGCCAGCAGCACCTATCCTGGAAACACCATATATTTT. Residues: CASSTYPGNTIYF.